A selection of T cell receptor beta chains follows, all from one sample in a study of technical replicates of blood from several donors. The protocol was immunoSEQ multiplex PCR, while the TCRdb copy is restricted to in-frame clones and leaves out a portion. The sample has about 80,000 clones, 95% to 97% seen once. Material: T cells isolated from PBMCs. The receptors here all came from a human donor in good health. Each CDR3 is given with its conserved first and last residue. A D gene is named only where the DNA matches it firmly. Expanded clones get a size class; other rows say once, few or many, or leave the size out.

D gene | clone size | J gene | V gene | CDR3 protein | CDR3 DNA
TRBD1 | . | TRBJ2-7 | TRBV5-5 | CASSLVPGTGGLEQYF | TGTGCCAGCAGCTTGGTCCCCGGGACAGGGGGCCTCGAGCAGTACTTC
TRBD2 | . | TRBJ2-7 | TRBV6-5 | CASSPQGLAGYEQYF | TGTGCCAGCAGTCCCCAGGGACTAGCGGGATACGAGCAGTACTTC
TRBD1 | . | TRBJ2-4 | TRBV5-1 | CASSTAYRGAKNIQYF | TGCGCCAGCAGCACAGCCTACAGGGGTGCCAAAAACATTCAGTACTTC
. | . | TRBJ2-3 | TRBV5-6 | CASSYSTDTQYF | TGTGCCAGCAGCTACTCGACAGATACGCAGTATTTT
TRBD1 | . | TRBJ1-5 | TRBV2 | CASNYDRGDLPQHF | TGTGCCAGCAACTATGACAGGGGGGATCTGCCCCAGCATTTT
. | . | TRBJ1-4 | TRBV5-6 | CASSARPGASNEKLFF | TGTGCCAGCAGCGCCCGACCAGGGGCCTCAAATGAAAAACTGTTTTTT
TRBD2 | . | TRBJ2-1 | TRBV13 | CASSLGLAGGLEQFF | TGTGCCAGCAGCCTCGGACTAGCGGGAGGGCTTGAGCAGTTCTTC
TRBD2 | . | TRBJ2-1 | TRBV10-3 | CAITSGSNEQFF | TGTGCCATCACTAGCGGGAGTAATGAGCAGTTCTTC
. | . | TRBJ2-5 | TRBV14 | CASSQDGRAGETQYF | TGTGCCAGCAGCCAAGACGGCAGGGCCGGGGAGACCCAGTACTTC
. | . | TRBJ2-5 | TRBV7-2 | CASSFRLLQETQYF | TGTGCCAGCAGCTTTCGACTTCTTCAAGAGACCCAGTACTTC
TRBD1 | once | TRBJ2-7 | TRBV6-5 | CASSSGQVNYEQYF | TGTGCCAGCAGTTCTGGACAGGTGAACTACGAGCAGTACTTC
. | few | TRBJ1-2 | TRBV19 | CASSISMRGYTF | TGTGCCAGTAGTATCTCCATGCGTGGCTACACCTTC
. | . | TRBJ1-5 | TRBV4-2 | CASSQDYRVGLQPQHF | TGTGCCAGCAGCCAAGACTACAGGGTAGGTCTTCAGCCCCAGCATTTT
TRBD2 | . | TRBJ2-1 | TRBV28 | CASSLVFLAGANEQFF | TGTGCCAGCAGTTTAGTTTTCCTAGCGGGAGCCAATGAGCAGTTCTTC
. | . | TRBJ2-7 | TRBV27 | CASSPRGYGQYEQYF | TGTGCCAGCAGCCCCCGGGGATACGGCCAATACGAGCAGTACTTC
TRBD1 | . | TRBJ2-7 | TRBV28 | CASTPPGQVDEQYF | TGTGCCAGCACCCCCCCCGGACAGGTTGACGAGCAGTACTTC
. | . | TRBJ2-2 | TRBV14 | CASSRTDRNTGELFF | TGTGCCAGCAGCCGGACGGACAGGAACACCGGGGAGCTGTTTTTT
. | . | TRBJ2-7 | TRBV19 | CASSISYAYEQYF | TGTGCCAGTAGTATTAGCTATGCCTACGAGCAGTACTTC
. | once | TRBJ1-2 | TRBV5-1 | CASSLEAGVYGYTF | TGCGCCAGCAGCTTGGAGGCAGGGGTCTATGGCTACACCTTC
TRBD1 | . | TRBJ2-5 | TRBV2 | CASSQQGAGETQYF | TGTGCCAGCAGCCAACAGGGGGCGGGGGAGACCCAGTACTTC
TRBD1 | . | TRBJ2-7 | TRBV29-1 | CSGQGAYEQYF | TGCAGCGGACAGGGGGCTTACGAGCAGTACTTC
. | . | TRBJ2-5 | TRBV7-2 | CASSLTGSGETQYF | TGTGCCAGCAGCTTAACAGGGAGTGGAGAGACCCAGTACTTC
TRBD1 | once | TRBJ1-1 | TRBV6-6 | CASSYNRGMNTEAFF | TGTGCCAGCAGTTATAACAGGGGAATGAACACTGAAGCTTTCTTT
TRBD2 | . | TRBJ2-7 | TRBV9 | CASSTHPGLVGEQYF | TGTGCCAGCAGCACGCATCCGGGACTAGTGGGCGAGCAGTACTTC
. | . | TRBJ2-5 | TRBV19 | CASSIPGYQETQYF | TGTGCCAGTAGTATACCGGGGTACCAAGAGACCCAGTACTTC
. | . | TRBJ2-7 | TRBV19 | CASSIQGRPYEQYF | TGTGCCAGTAGTATCCAGGGGCGTCCCTACGAGCAGTACTTC
. | . | TRBJ1-4 | TRBV28 | CASSLYTEKLFF | TGTGCCAGCAGTTTGTACACCGAAAAACTGTTTTTT
TRBD1 | few | TRBJ2-7 | TRBV11-2 | CASRGPGQGLYEQYF | TGTGCCAGCAGGGGACCGGGACAGGGTCTTTACGAGCAGTACTTC
. | . | TRBJ2-7 | TRBV11-3 | CASSLDGGGEQYF | TGTGCCAGCAGCTTAGATGGCGGCGGCGAGCAGTACTTC
TRBD2 | . | TRBJ2-3 | TRBV4-3 | CASSQLFGGEADTQYF | TGCGCCAGCAGCCAACTATTTGGGGGGGAGGCAGATACGCAGTATTTT
TRBD2 | . | TRBJ2-3 | TRBV5-6 | CASSSLLAGGYTDTQYF | TGTGCCAGCAGCTCCCTGCTAGCGGGAGGGTATACAGATACGCAGTATTTT
. | . | TRBJ1-1 | TRBV11-2 | CASSLDRSSGEAFF | TGTGCCAGCAGCTTAGACAGGTCGTCCGGTGAAGCTTTCTTT
. | . | TRBJ1-1 | TRBV13 | CASSFYWRPTEAFF | TGTGCCAGCAGCTTTTACTGGCGGCCCACTGAAGCTTTCTTT
TRBD2 | . | TRBJ2-3 | TRBV7-3 | CASSLTSGLTDTQYF | TGTGCCAGCAGCTTGACTAGCGGCCTCACAGATACGCAGTATTTT
. | once | TRBJ2-3 | TRBV6-5 | CASSYEHPSTDTQYF | TGTGCCAGCAGTTACGAGCACCCAAGCACAGATACGCAGTATTTT
TRBD1 | . | TRBJ2-1 | TRBV10-3 | CAISEGTGFNEQFF | TGTGCCATCAGTGAGGGGACAGGGTTCAATGAGCAGTTCTTC
TRBD2 | once | TRBJ2-7 | TRBV4-2 | CASSPRLAGGPNYEQYF | TGTGCCAGCAGCCCCCGACTAGCGGGAGGGCCGAACTACGAGCAGTACTTC
TRBD2 | once | TRBJ2-1 | TRBV7-9 | CASNSGRGNEQFF | TGTGCCAGCAACAGCGGGAGGGGCAATGAGCAGTTCTTC
. | . | TRBJ2-7 | TRBV7-2 | CASSLHLLYEQYF | TGTGCCAGCAGCCTTCACTTACTTTACGAGCAGTACTTC
. | . | TRBJ2-7 | TRBV20-1 | CSVDTPYEQYF | TGCAGTGTAGACACCCCCTACGAGCAGTACTTC
. | . | TRBJ1-2 | TRBV2 | CASSGLYGYTF | TGTGCCAGCAGTGGACTATATGGCTACACCTTC
. | . | TRBJ2-4 | TRBV7-9 | CASSLRHLNIQYF | TGTGCCAGCAGCTTGAGACACTTAAACATTCAGTACTTC
. | . | TRBJ2-1 | TRBV11-2 | CASSLAGISNEQFF | TGTGCCAGCAGCTTAGCGGGAATAAGCAATGAGCAGTTCTTC
. | . | TRBJ1-2 | TRBV20-1 | CRTGGAIGYTF | TGCAGGACGGGGGGGGCAATTGGCTACACCTTC
TRBD2 | . | TRBJ2-5 | TRBV12-5 | CASGLTEAGGVETQYF | TGTGCTAGTGGCCTGACAGAGGCGGGAGGGGTAGAGACCCAGTACTTC
TRBD1 | . | TRBJ1-5 | TRBV27 | CASSLGAGGFDQPQHF | TGTGCCAGCAGTTTAGGGGCAGGGGGCTTTGATCAGCCCCAGCATTTT
. | . | TRBJ1-3 | TRBV7-2 | CASSFTQTSGNTIYF | TGTGCCAGCAGCTTCACACAGACCTCTGGAAACACCATATATTTT
. | . | TRBJ2-1 | TRBV27 | CATLEVGGPYNEQFF | TGTGCCACCCTCGAAGTCGGGGGGCCCTACAATGAGCAGTTCTTC
TRBD1 | . | TRBJ1-2 | TRBV10-3 | CAINEQGSDYGYTF | TGTGCCATCAATGAACAGGGGTCGGACTATGGCTACACCTTC
. | . | TRBJ2-5 | TRBV12-5 | CASGWGVVTQYF | TGTGCTAGTGGTTGGGGGGTTGTGACCCAGTACTTC
. | . | TRBJ1-1 | TRBV5-6 | CASSQKGVTEAFF | TGTGCCAGCAGCCAGAAAGGGGTAACTGAAGCTTTCTTT
. | . | TRBJ2-7 | TRBV6-5 | CASSPGSQPYEQYF | TGTGCCAGCAGTCCAGGGTCGCAGCCCTACGAGCAGTACTTC
TRBD1 | . | TRBJ1-1 | TRBV10-1 | CASRDRGLNTEAFF | TGCGCCAGCCGGGACAGGGGTCTGAACACTGAAGCTTTCTTT